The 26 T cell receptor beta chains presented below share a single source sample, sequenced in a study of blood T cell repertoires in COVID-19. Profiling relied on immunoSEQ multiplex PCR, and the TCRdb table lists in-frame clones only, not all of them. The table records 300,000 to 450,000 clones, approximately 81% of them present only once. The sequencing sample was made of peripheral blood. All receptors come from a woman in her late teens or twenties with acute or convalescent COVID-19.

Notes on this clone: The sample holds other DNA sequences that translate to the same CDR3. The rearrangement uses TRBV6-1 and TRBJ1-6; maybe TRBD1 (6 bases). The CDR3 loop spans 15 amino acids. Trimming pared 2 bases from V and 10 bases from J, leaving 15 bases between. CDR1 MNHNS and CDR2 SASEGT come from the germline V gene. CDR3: CASSEPRTAVSPLHF. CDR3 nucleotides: TGTGCCAGCAGTGAACCCAGGACAGCGGTCTCACCCCTCCACTTT.

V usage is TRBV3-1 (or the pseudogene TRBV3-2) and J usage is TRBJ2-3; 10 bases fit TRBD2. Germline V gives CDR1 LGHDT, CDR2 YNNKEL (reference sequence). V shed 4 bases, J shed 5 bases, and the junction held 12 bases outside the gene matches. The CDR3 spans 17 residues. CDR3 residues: CASSPDGLAGVVDTQYF. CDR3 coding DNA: TGTGCCAGCAGCCCCGACGGCCTAGCGGGAGTTGTAGATACGCAGTATTTT.

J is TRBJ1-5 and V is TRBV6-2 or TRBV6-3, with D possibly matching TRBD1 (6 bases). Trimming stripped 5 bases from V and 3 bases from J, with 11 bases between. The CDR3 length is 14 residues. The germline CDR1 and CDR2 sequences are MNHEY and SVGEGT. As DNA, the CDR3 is TGTGCCAGCAGTGAGGACAGCGCCAATCAGCCCCAGCATTTT. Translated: CASSEDSANQPQHF.

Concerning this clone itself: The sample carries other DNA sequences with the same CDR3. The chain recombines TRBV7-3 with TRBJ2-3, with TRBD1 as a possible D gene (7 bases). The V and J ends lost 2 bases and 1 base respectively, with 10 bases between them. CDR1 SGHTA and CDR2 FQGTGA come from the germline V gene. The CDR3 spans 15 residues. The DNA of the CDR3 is TGTGCCAGCAGCTTAGGAGGGGGCGGCACAGATACGCAGTATTTT. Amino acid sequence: CASSLGGGGTDTQYF. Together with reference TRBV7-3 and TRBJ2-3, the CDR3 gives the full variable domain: GAGVSQTPSNKVTEKGKYVELRCDPISGHTALYWYRQSLGQGPEFLIYFQGTGAADDSGLPNDRFFAVRPEGSVSTLKIQRTERGDSAVYLCASSLGGGGTDTQYFGPGTRLTVL.

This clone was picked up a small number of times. CDR3 region: CASSQVSSGGTTYEQYF. The CDR3 region has the DNA TGCGCCAGCAGCCAAGTTTCGTCCGGGGGAACCACCTACGAGCAGTACTTC. J is TRBJ2-7 and V is TRBV4-1, with D possibly being TRBD2 (6 bases). Germline V CDR1 and CDR2: MGHRA, YSYEKL. The CDR3 is 17 residues long. V was trimmed by 1 base and J by 2 bases, leaving 18 bases between them.

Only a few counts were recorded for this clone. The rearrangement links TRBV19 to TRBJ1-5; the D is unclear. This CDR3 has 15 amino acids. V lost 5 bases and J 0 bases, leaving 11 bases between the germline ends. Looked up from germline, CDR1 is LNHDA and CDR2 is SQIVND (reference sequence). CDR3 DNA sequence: TGTGCCAGTAGTTTCCGACAAAATAGCAATCAGCCCCAGCATTTT. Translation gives CASSFRQNSNQPQHF.

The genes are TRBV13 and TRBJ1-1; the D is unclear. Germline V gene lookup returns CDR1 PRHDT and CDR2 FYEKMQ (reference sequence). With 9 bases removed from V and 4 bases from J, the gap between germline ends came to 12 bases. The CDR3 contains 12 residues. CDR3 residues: CASNSGGTEAFF. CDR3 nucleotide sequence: TGTGCCAGTAATTCGGGTGGCACTGAAGCTTTCTTT.

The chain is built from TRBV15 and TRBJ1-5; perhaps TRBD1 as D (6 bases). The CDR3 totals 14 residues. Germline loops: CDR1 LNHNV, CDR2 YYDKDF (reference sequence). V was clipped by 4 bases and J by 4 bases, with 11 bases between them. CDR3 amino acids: CATSNRVGNQPQHF. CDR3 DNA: TGTGCCACCAGCAACAGGGTTGGTAATCAGCCCCAGCATTTT.

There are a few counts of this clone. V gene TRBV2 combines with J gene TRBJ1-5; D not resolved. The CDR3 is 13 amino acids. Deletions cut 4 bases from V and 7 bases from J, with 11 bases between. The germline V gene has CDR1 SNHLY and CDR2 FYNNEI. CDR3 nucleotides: TGTGCCAGCAGTGTTCAACTGGAGCAGCCCCAGCATTTT. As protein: CASSVQLEQPQHF. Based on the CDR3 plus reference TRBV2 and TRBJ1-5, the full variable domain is EPEVTQTPSHQVTQMGQEVILRCVPISNHLYFYWYRQILGQKVEFLVSFYNNEISEKSEIFDDQFSVERPDGSNFTLKIRSTKLEDSAMYFCASSVQLEQPQHFGDGTRLSIL.

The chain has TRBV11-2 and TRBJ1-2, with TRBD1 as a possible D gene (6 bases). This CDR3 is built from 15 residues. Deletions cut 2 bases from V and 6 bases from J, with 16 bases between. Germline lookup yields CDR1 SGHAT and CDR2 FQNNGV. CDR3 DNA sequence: TGTGCCAGCAGCTTACTCCCAGGGGATAAAGATGGCTACACCTTC. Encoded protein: CASSLLPGDKDGYTF.

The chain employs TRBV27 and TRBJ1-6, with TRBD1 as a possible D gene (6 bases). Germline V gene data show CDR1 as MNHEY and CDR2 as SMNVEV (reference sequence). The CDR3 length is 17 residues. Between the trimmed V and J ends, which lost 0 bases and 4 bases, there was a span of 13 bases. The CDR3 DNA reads TGTGCCAGCAGTTTATCGAAGACAGGTACTTATAATTCACCCCTCCACTTT. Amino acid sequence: CASSLSKTGTYNSPLHF.

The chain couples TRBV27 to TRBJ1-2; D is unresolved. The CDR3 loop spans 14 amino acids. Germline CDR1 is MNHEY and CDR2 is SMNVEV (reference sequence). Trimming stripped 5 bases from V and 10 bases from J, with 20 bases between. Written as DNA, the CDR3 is TGTGCCAGCAGTAGCGGGTCCTCCACTTTCTTCTACACCTTC. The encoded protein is CASSSGSSTFFYTF.

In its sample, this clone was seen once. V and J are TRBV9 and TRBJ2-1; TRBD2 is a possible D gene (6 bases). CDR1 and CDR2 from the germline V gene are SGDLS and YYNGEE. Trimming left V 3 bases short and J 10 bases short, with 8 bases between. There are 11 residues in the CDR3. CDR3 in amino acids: CASSEAGEQFF. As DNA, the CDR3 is TGTGCCAGCAGCGAGGCGGGGGAGCAGTTCTTC.

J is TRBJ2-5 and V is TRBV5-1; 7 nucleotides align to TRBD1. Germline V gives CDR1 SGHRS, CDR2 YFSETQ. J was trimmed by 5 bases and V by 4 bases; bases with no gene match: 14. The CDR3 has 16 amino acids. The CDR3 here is CASSTTGQVFWETQYF. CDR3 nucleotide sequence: TGCGCCAGCAGCACTACCGGACAGGTGTTTTGGGAGACCCAGTACTTC.

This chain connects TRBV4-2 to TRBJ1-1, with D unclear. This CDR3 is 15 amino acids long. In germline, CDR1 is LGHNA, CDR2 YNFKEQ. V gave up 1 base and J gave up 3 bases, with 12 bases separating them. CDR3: CASSQAGSPDTEAFF. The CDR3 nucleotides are TGTGCCAGCAGCCAAGCGGGAAGTCCGGACACTGAAGCTTTCTTT.

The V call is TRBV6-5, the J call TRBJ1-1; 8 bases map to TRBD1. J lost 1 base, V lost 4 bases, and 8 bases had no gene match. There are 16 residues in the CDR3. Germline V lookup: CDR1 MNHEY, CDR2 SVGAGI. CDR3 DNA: TGTGCCAGCAGTTTTACTAGGACAGGGAGGAACACTGAAGCTTTCTTT. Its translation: CASSFTRTGRNTEAFF.

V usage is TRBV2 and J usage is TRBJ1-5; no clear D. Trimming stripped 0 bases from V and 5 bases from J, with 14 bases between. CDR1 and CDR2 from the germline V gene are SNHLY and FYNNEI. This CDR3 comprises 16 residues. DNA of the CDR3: TGTGCCAGCAGTGAAGCGAGGAATCGTCGGGATCAGCCCCAGCATTTT. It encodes CASSEARNRRDQPQHF.

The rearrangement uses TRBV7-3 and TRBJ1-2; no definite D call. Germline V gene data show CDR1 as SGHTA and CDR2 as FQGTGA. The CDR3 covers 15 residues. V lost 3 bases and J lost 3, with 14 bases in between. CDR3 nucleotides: TGTGCCAGCAGCTTCGGGAGTGGAGGCGACTATGGCTACACCTTC. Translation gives CASSFGSGGDYGYTF.

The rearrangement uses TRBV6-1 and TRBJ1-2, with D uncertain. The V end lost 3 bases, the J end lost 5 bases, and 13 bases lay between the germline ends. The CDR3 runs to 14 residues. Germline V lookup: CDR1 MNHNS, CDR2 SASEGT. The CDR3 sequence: CASSEIQYSYGYTF. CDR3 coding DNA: TGTGCCAGCAGTGAGATACAGTACTCGTATGGCTACACCTTC.

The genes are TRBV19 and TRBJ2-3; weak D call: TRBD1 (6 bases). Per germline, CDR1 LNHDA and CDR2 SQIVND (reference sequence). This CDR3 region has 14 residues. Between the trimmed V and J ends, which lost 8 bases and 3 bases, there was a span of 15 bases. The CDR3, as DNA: TGTGCCAGTCGCCGACAGGTTCCGACAGATACGCAGTATTTT. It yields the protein CASRRQVPTDTQYF.

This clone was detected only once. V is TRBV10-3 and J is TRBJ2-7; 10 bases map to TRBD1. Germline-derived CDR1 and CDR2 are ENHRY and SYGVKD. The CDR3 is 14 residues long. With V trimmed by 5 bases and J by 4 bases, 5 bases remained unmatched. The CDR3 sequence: CAISPGTGVYEQYF. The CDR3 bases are TGTGCCATCAGTCCCGGGACAGGGGTTTACGAGCAGTACTTC.

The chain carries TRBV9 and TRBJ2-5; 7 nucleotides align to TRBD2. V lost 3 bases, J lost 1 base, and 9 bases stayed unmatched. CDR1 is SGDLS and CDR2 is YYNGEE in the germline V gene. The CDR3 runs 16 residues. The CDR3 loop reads CASSAPFSGPQETQYF. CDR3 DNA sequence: TGTGCCAGCAGCGCACCTTTTAGCGGGCCCCAAGAGACCCAGTACTTC.

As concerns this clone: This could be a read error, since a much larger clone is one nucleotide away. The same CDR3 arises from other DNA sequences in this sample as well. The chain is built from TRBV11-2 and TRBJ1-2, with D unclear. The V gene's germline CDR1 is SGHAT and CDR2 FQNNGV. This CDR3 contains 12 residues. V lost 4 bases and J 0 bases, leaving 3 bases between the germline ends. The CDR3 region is CASSSSNYGYTF. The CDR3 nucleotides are TGTGCCAGCAGCTCTTCTAACTATGGCTACACCTTC.

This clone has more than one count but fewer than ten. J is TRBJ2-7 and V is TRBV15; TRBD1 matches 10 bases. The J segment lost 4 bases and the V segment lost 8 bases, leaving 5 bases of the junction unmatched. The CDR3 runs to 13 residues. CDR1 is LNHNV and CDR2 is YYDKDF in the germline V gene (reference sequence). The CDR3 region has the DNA TGTGCCACCCACGGACAGGGGGGGTACGAGCAGTACTTC. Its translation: CATHGQGGYEQYF.

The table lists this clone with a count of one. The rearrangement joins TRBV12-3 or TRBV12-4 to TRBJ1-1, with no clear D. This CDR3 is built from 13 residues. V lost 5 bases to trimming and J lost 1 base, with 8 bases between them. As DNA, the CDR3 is TGTGCCAGCAGTACAGAACAGAACACTGAAGCTTTCTTT. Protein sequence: CASSTEQNTEAFF.

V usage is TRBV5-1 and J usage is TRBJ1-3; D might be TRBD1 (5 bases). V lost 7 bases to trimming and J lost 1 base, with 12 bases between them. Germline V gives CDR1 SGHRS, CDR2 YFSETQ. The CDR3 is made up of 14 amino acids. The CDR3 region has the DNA TGCGCCAGCGCGGAGGGGCCGTCTGGAAACACCATATATTTT. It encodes CASAEGPSGNTIYF.